The next 4 T cell receptor beta chains were all read from a single sample in a study of OX40 agonist ivuxolimab in advanced cancers. Produced via immunoSEQ multiplex PCR; TCRdb's table is partial and in-frame only. The sample holds 20,000 to 25,000 clones, 88% seen once. Sequences were derived from CD4+ or CD8+ T cells sorted from blood, sampled in a trial of the OX40 agonist ivuxolimab. Source of these receptors: an adult with an advanced solid tumor such as melanoma, head and neck, liver or kidney cancer.

The CDR3 region has the DNA TGTGCCAGCAGCCAAGGACTATTTCAGGAGGGGGATTACGAGCAGTACTTC. It encodes CASSQGLFQEGDYEQYF. The chain uses TRBV4-2 and TRBJ2-7; D assignment may be TRBD1 or TRBD2 (6 bases each). Trimming removed 1 base from V and 4 bases from J, with 20 bases in between. The germline V gene encodes CDR1 LGHNA and CDR2 YNFKEQ. This CDR3 contains 17 residues.

This chain links TRBV6-1 with TRBJ2-7; D remains unclear. Per germline, CDR1 MNHNS and CDR2 SASEGT. Deletions cut 2 bases from V and 2 bases from J, with 13 bases between. The CDR3 extends over 15 amino acids. CDR3 bases: TGTGCCAGCAGTGAAAATATAGGGCTTACCTACGAGCAGTACTTC. Protein product: CASSENIGLTYEQYF.

The CDR3 region is CASSLQGFYEQYF. CDR3 bases: TGTGCCAGCAGCTTACAGGGTTTTTACGAGCAGTACTTC. The chain recombines TRBV7-9 with TRBJ2-7, with D possibly matching TRBD1 (5 bases). The germline CDR1 and CDR2 sequences are SEHNR and FQNEAQ (reference sequence). Trimming took 2 bases from V and 4 from J, leaving 9 bases between them. This CDR3 has 13 residues. The full variable domain, in which reference TRBV7-9 and TRBJ2-7 provide the parts outside the CDR3, is DTGVSQNPRHKITKRGQNVTFRCDPISEHNRLYWYRQTLGQGPEFLTYFQNEAQLEKSRLLSDRFSAERPKGSFSTLEIQRTEQGDSAMYLCASSLQGFYEQYFGPGTRLTVT.

The chain carries TRBV9 and TRBJ2-7; no clear D gene. The CDR3 is 13 residues long. V dropped 4 bases and J dropped 6 bases, with 14 bases sitting between them. Germline V gene lookup returns CDR1 SGDLS and CDR2 YYNGEE. Here the CDR3 reads CASSQGGRAEQYF. The CDR3 region has the DNA TGTGCCAGCAGCCAAGGTGGCAGAGCCGAGCAGTACTTC.